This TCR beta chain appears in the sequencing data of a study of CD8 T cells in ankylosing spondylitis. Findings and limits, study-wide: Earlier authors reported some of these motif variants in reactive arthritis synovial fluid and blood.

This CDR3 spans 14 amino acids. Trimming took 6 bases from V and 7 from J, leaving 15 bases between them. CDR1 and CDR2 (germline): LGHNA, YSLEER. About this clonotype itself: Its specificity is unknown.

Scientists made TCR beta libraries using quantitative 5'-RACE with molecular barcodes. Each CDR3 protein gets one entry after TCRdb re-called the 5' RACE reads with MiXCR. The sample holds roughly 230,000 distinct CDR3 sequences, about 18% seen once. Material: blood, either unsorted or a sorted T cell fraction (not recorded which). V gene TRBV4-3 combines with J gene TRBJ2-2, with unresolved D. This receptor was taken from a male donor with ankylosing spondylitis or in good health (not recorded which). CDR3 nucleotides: TGCGCCAGCAGTGACGGAGCGTACAGCGGGGAGCTGTTTTTT. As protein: CASSDGAYSGELFF.